This is a list of T cell receptor beta chains from one sample in a study of T cells in tuberculosis. The repertoire was sequenced with immunoSEQ multiplex PCR; TCRdb's copy has only in-frame clones and lacks some. This sample yields tens of thousands of clones, of which around 96% are seen a single time; more than 1.4% belongs to the top ten. The sample was PBMCs, taken at tuberculosis diagnosis. These receptors were obtained from an adult with tuberculosis. Each CDR3 is given with its conserved first and last residue. A D gene is named only where the DNA matches it firmly. Clone size is shown for a subset of rows, as once, few, many or a class of expanded clone.

V: TRBV5-1
size: NA
length: 15
J: TRBJ2-2
D: TRBD2
DNA: TGCGCCAGCAGCTCGGGGACTAGCTCAACCGGGGAGCTGTTTTTT
CDR3: CASSSGTSSTGELFF

V: TRBV5-8
size: NA
length: 14
J: TRBJ2-1
D: NA
DNA: TGTGCCAGCAGCTTGCACCAGGCCTACAATGAGCAGTTCTTC
CDR3: CASSLHQAYNEQFF

V: TRBV10-2
size: NA
length: 15
J: TRBJ2-3
D: TRBD2
DNA: TGCGCCAGCACCCCGGGACTAGCGGGAGAAGATACGCAGTATTTT
CDR3: CASTPGLAGEDTQYF

V: TRBV6-5
size: once
length: 15
J: TRBJ2-7
D: TRBD1
DNA: TGTGCCAGCAGCCTTGGGACAGGATTTTCCTACGAGCAGTACTTC
CDR3: CASSLGTGFSYEQYF

V: TRBV7-2
size: NA
length: 18
J: TRBJ1-1
D: NA
DNA: TGTGCCAGCAGCTTAGTTCGTCAGGGCCATCGCGGGAACACTGAAGCTTTCTTT
CDR3: CASSLVRQGHRGNTEAFF

V: TRBV15
size: NA
length: 17
J: TRBJ2-1
D: TRBD2
DNA: TGTGCCACCATCCGGGGGGGGCGGGTAGATTCCTACAATGAGCAGTTCTTC
CDR3: CATIRGGRVDSYNEQFF

V: TRBV21-1
size: once
length: 17
J: TRBJ2-5
D: NA
DNA: TGTGCCAGCAGCAAACCGGGACTAGCGTACGATAGAGAGACCCAGTACTTC
CDR3: CASSKPGLAYDRETQYF

V: TRBV5-4
size: NA
length: 15
J: TRBJ1-2
D: NA
DNA: TGTGCCAGCAGCTTGAATACAGGGCTCCTGGATGGCTACACCTTC
CDR3: CASSLNTGLLDGYTF

V: TRBV19
size: NA
length: 15
J: TRBJ1-6
D: TRBD1
DNA: TGTGCCAGTAGTGAAAAACAGGGGATTAATTCACCCCTCCACTTT
CDR3: CASSEKQGINSPLHF

V: TRBV30
size: NA
length: 15
J: TRBJ1-1
D: NA
DNA: TGTGCCTGGAGTAGGTTGCGTGACAGTAATACTGAAGCTTTCTTT
CDR3: CAWSRLRDSNTEAFF

V: TRBV27
size: NA
length: 13
J: TRBJ1-2
D: TRBD1
DNA: TGTGCCAGCAGTACAGGGGGAAGCTATGGCTACACCTTC
CDR3: CASSTGGSYGYTF

V: TRBV27
size: NA
length: 18
J: TRBJ2-7
D: TRBD2
DNA: TGTGCCAGCAGTTTACTCGCGACTAGCGGACTCGTCCCCTACGAGCAGTACTTC
CDR3: CASSLLATSGLVPYEQYF

V: TRBV5-6
size: NA
length: 18
J: TRBJ1-3
D: NA
DNA: TGTGCCAGCAGCTACAGCCTTATTGACAGACGCTCTGGAAACACCATATATTTT
CDR3: CASSYSLIDRRSGNTIYF

V: TRBV2
size: NA
length: 10
J: TRBJ2-7
D: NA
DNA: TGTGCCAGCAGTCAATACGAGCAGTACTTC
CDR3: CASSQYEQYF

V: TRBV7-8
size: NA
length: 14
J: TRBJ1-3
D: NA
DNA: TGTGCCAGCACCCGGGGGGTGACTGGAAACACCATATATTTT
CDR3: CASTRGVTGNTIYF

V: TRBV5-1
size: NA
length: 14
J: TRBJ1-1
D: NA
DNA: TGCGCCAGCAGCTCGATCAGGGGGAACACTGAAGCTTTCTTT
CDR3: CASSSIRGNTEAFF

V: TRBV30
size: NA
length: 14
J: TRBJ2-2
D: TRBD1
DNA: TGTGCCTGGAGGAGGACAGGGACGGTCGGGGAGCTGTTTTTT
CDR3: CAWRRTGTVGELFF

V: TRBV4-2
size: once
length: 16
J: TRBJ2-7
D: TRBD2
DNA: TGTGCCAGCAGCCAAGATCTGGCTAGCGGGAGAACCGAGCAGTACTTC
CDR3: CASSQDLASGRTEQYF

V: TRBV7-9
size: NA
length: 15
J: TRBJ2-3
D: NA
DNA: TGTGCCAGCATCAAAGGGGATGGCTTCACAGATACGCAGTATTTT
CDR3: CASIKGDGFTDTQYF

V: TRBV5-6
size: NA
length: 17
J: TRBJ2-1
D: TRBD2
DNA: TGTGCCAGCAGCTTGTCACCACAGCTAGCGGGAAATAATGAGCAGTTCTTC
CDR3: CASSLSPQLAGNNEQFF

V: TRBV5-6
size: NA
length: 14
J: TRBJ2-4
D: NA
DNA: TGTGCCAGCAGCTTGGGGCTAGCCAAAAACATTCAGTACTTC
CDR3: CASSLGLAKNIQYF

V: TRBV7-8
size: NA
length: 14
J: TRBJ2-7
D: TRBD1
DNA: TGTGCCAGCAGCTCCGACAGGGGGTGGTCTGGGCAGTACTTC
CDR3: CASSSDRGWSGQYF